These T cell receptor beta chains were read from a single sample in a study of T-cell reconstitution after alpha-beta-depleted transplantation in children. TCRdb re-analysed the PCR reads in MiXCR, keeping a single row per CDR3 protein. The data contain about 440,000 distinct CDR3 sequences, about 45% of them singletons. The material sequenced was PBMCs, taken before TCRalphabeta/CD19-depleted stem cell transplant. The receptors shown here come from a girl aged 2 to 10 with aplastic anemia, due to receive a stem cell transplant. The CDR3 runs from the conserved cysteine through the conserved F or W. A D gene is named only where the DNA matches it firmly. Only some rows state a clone size, as once, few, many or a class for expanded clones.

d_gene | j_gene | abundance | v_gene | CDR3nt | CDR3aa
TRBD1 | TRBJ2-5 | NA | TRBV6-1 | TGTGCCAGCAGTATGACAGGGCTCGCAGAGACCCAGTACTTC | CASSMTGLAETQYF
NA | TRBJ1-5 | many | TRBV2 | TGTGCCAGCAGTCTACCAGGCAATCAGCCCCAGCATTTT | CASSLPGNQPQHF
NA | TRBJ2-2 | NA | TRBV20-1 | TGCAGTGCGTTGGACGAACTGAACACCGGGGAGCTGTTTTTT | CSALDELNTGELFF
NA | TRBJ2-5 | NA | TRBV4-2 | TGTGCCAGCAGCCATAGGACAGAAGAGACCCAGTACTTC | CASSHRTEETQYF
NA | TRBJ1-1 | many | TRBV28 | TGTGCCGCTTCCTGGACACAGGGTATAGAAGCTTTCTTT | CAASWTQGIEAFF
TRBD1 | TRBJ2-3 | NA | TRBV9 | TGTGCCAGCAGCGCCCGACAGGGGGCTGGAGATACGCAGTATTTT | CASSARQGAGDTQYF
TRBD1 | TRBJ2-3 | NA | TRBV7-2 | TGTGCCAGCAGCTTACGGACAGGGCCAGATACGCAGTATTTT | CASSLRTGPDTQYF
NA | TRBJ1-5 | few | TRBV3-1 | TGTGCCAGCAGCCTCCGAAAGGATGGCGTGGGCAATCAGCCCCAGCATTTT | CASSLRKDGVGNQPQHF
TRBD2 | TRBJ2-2 | many | TRBV20-1 | TGCAGTGCTAGAAACGAACTAGCGGGTCGGGAGCTGTTTTTT | CSARNELAGRELFF
TRBD2 | TRBJ2-2 | many | TRBV7-6 | TGTGCCAGCAGCCCGGGACTAGCAGACACCGGGGAGCTGTTTTTT | CASSPGLADTGELFF
NA | TRBJ2-3 | NA | TRBV6-1 | TGTGCCAGCAGGCCCCCCGGCAGGACAGATACGCAGTATTTT | CASRPPGRTDTQYF
TRBD2 | TRBJ2-7 | NA | TRBV7-2 | TGTGCCAGCACTGCTCGGGGGGGCTCAACCTACGAGCAGTACTTC | CASTARGGSTYEQYF
NA | TRBJ2-2 | few | TRBV5-1 | TGCGCCAGCAGCACCTGGTCCAGGTCGAACACCGGGGAGCTGTTTTTT | CASSTWSRSNTGELFF
NA | TRBJ2-1 | NA | TRBV5-1 | TGCGCCAGCAGCTTGATCGCGGGACGCGAGAATGAGCAGTTCTTC | CASSLIAGRENEQFF
NA | TRBJ1-5 | many | TRBV6-2/TRBV6-3 | TGTGCCAGCAGTTACTCGGCGGGACGGGGCAATCAGCCCCAGCATTTT | CASSYSAGRGNQPQHF
TRBD1 | TRBJ1-5 | many | TRBV20-1 | TGCAGTTCAGGGGGCTCAGGGAAGCCCCAGCATTTT | CSSGGSGKPQHF
NA | TRBJ2-5 | NA | TRBV3-1 | TGTGCCAGCAGCCAAGATTATGGCGAGACCCAGTACTTC | CASSQDYGETQYF
TRBD2 | TRBJ2-5 | once | TRBV2 | TGTGCCAGCAGTCCCGGGACTAGCGGGCCCCAAGAGACCCAGTACTTC | CASSPGTSGPQETQYF
TRBD1 | TRBJ2-3 | NA | TRBV19 | TGTGCCACCCTCTCGGACAGGGCAACGGATACGCAGTATTTT | CATLSDRATDTQYF
NA | TRBJ2-6 | NA | TRBV27 | TGTGCCAGCAGAGTTTCTGCTGGGGCCAACGTCCTGACTTTC | CASRVSAGANVLTF
TRBD2 | TRBJ2-3 | few | TRBV7-2 | TGTGCCAGCAGAAAGGCGGGAGCAGATACGCAGTATTTT | CASRKAGADTQYF
TRBD2 | TRBJ2-4 | NA | TRBV11-1 | TGTGCCAGCAGCCTGGACGGGAGCGGGGGCAAAAACATTCAGTACTTC | CASSLDGSGGKNIQYF
TRBD1 | TRBJ1-2 | NA | TRBV20-1 | TGCAGTGCTAGGGGGACAGGGGGGAATAGTAACTATGGCTACACCTTC | CSARGTGGNSNYGYTF
NA | TRBJ2-1 | few | TRBV29-1 | TGCAGCGTTGAATCCTTTAGCGCGAGCTCCTACAATGAGCAGTTCTTC | CSVESFSASSYNEQFF
NA | TRBJ2-3 | NA | TRBV5-1 | TGCGCCAGCAGGAAGGGGCCCTTCACGGATACGCAGTATTTT | CASRKGPFTDTQYF
NA | TRBJ1-3 | NA | TRBV3-1 | TGTGCCAGCAGCAGAATGGACAGAAGCTCTGGAAACACCATATATTTT | CASSRMDRSSGNTIYF
NA | TRBJ1-4 | NA | TRBV19 | TGTGCCGTTTCCGGGACGGTATATGAAAAACTGTTTTTT | CAVSGTVYEKLFF
TRBD1 | TRBJ2-3 | NA | TRBV7-8 | TGTGCCAGCAGCGCCTGGGACAGAAGACAAGATACGCAGTATTTT | CASSAWDRRQDTQYF
TRBD1 | TRBJ2-1 | NA | TRBV6-4 | TGTGCCAGCAGTGAAGAGCCGGGACAGGTCTACAATGAGCAGTTCTTC | CASSEEPGQVYNEQFF
TRBD2 | TRBJ2-1 | NA | TRBV7-6 | TGTGCCAGCAGCCCCGGACTAGCGGGAGGGAGGTATGAGCAGTTCTTC | CASSPGLAGGRYEQFF
TRBD2 | TRBJ2-3 | many | TRBV11-2 | TGTGCCAGCAGCTTAGATGCGGGAGGTCGCACAGATACGCAGTATTTT | CASSLDAGGRTDTQYF
TRBD2 | TRBJ2-7 | NA | TRBV6-1 | TGTGCCAGCACCCTCCGGGCTAGCGGCTCCTACGAGCAGTACTTC | CASTLRASGSYEQYF
TRBD1 | TRBJ2-1 | few | TRBV7-9 | TGTGCCAGCAGCCCGGGGACAGCGGAATCGCACAATGAGCAGTTCTTC | CASSPGTAESHNEQFF
TRBD1 | TRBJ2-2 | NA | TRBV3-1 | TGTGCCAGCAGTAGACAGGGGGAGACCGGGGAGCTGTTTTTT | CASSRQGETGELFF
TRBD1 | TRBJ2-3 | NA | TRBV6-5 | TGTGCCAGCAGTTACGAGGGACAGGGAGCAGATACGCAGTATTTT | CASSYEGQGADTQYF
NA | TRBJ1-4 | many | TRBV2 | TGTGCCAGCAGTGGAGGGGGAGGGACCGAAAAACTGTTTTTT | CASSGGGGTEKLFF
NA | TRBJ1-6 | few | TRBV10-2 | TGCGCCAGCGGAACGAGCAGGGTCAATTCACCCCTCCACTTT | CASGTSRVNSPLHF
TRBD1 | TRBJ2-7 | NA | TRBV20-1 | TGCAGTGCTCGTAACCCCGGGACAGGGTACTACGAGCAGTACTTC | CSARNPGTGYYEQYF
TRBD1 | TRBJ2-7 | NA | TRBV27 | TGTGCCAGCAGACGGGACAGCCTCTCCTCCTACGAGCAGTACTTC | CASRRDSLSSYEQYF
TRBD1 | TRBJ2-7 | NA | TRBV28 | TGTGCCAGCAATCGACAGGGTCCCTACGAGCAGTACTTC | CASNRQGPYEQYF
TRBD1 | TRBJ1-2 | NA | TRBV7-9 | TGTGCCAGCAGCCCCCCGGGACAGGGGGGCTACACCTTC | CASSPPGQGGYTF
NA | TRBJ2-1 | NA | TRBV15 | TGTGCCACCAGCGAAGGGCAGAAAGATGAGCAGTTCTTC | CATSEGQKDEQFF
NA | TRBJ2-1 | NA | TRBV5-1 | TGCGCCAGCAGCCCAGGGACACAGAGTAATGAGCAGTTCTTC | CASSPGTQSNEQFF